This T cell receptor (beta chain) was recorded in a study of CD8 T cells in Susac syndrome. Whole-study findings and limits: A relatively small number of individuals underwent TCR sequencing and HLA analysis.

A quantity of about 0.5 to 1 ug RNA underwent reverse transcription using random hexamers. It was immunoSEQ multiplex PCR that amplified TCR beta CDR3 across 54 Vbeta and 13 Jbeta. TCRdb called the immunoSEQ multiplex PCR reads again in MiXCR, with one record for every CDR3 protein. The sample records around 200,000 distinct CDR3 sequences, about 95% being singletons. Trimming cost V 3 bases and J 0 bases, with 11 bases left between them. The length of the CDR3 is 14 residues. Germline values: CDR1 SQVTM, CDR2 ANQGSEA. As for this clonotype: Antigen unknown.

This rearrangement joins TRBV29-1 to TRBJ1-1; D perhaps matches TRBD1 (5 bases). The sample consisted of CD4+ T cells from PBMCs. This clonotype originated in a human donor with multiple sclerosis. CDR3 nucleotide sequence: TGCAGCGTTGATACTTCGGGGGTGAACACTGAAGCTTTCTTT. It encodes CSVDTSGVNTEAFF.